This TCR beta chain was observed in a study of blood T cell repertoires in COVID-19. Some clones are missing from TCRdb's copy, which holds only in-frame ones; the method was immunoSEQ multiplex PCR. The table shows more than 200,000 clones, with 80% to 90% occurring only once. The CDR3 totals 13 residues. Deletions cut 5 bases from V and 6 bases from J, with 11 bases between. CDR1 is WNHNN, CDR2 SYGVQD, per germline (reference sequence). The chain links TRBV10-1 to TRBJ2-1; the D is unclear. The specimen sequenced was PBMCs or T cells enriched from blood (not recorded which). This TCR derives from a woman in her twenties or thirties who had recovered from COVID-19. This CDR3 reads CASSLPGLNEQFF. CDR3 nucleotide sequence: TGCGCCAGCAGTCTACCTGGGCTCAATGAGCAGTTCTTC.